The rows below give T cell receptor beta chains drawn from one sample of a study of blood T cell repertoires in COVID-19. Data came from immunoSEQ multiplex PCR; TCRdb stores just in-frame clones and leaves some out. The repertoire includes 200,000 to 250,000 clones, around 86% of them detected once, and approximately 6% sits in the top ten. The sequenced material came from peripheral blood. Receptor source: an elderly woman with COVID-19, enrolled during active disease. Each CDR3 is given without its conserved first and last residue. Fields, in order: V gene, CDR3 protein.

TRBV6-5,ASSGQLYGYT
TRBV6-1,ASSDPSPSNYNEQF
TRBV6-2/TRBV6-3,ASSYPGGKLF
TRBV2,ASSVGDRGVEAF
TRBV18,ASSGQGPYGYT
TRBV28,ASSLRGSSNQPQH
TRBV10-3,AISPGQQNSPLH
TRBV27,ASSLRNLAGALTDTQY
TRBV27,ASSLGSGTGYGYT
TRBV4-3,ASSQDSGGISANYGYT
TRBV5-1,ASSSPDSLYGYT
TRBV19,ASSTPGTEGYGYT
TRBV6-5,ASRENSGNTIY
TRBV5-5,ASSLGPSGAGNEQF
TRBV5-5,ASSLGPTTGGREKLF